The 12 T cell receptor beta chains presented below share a single source sample, sequenced in a study of cytomegalovirus exposure and HLA in healthy donors. The data were produced by immunoSEQ multiplex PCR, yet TCRdb's version contains in-frame clones alone and is incomplete. The table includes roughly 300,000 clones, roughly 90% detected once. What was sequenced was PBMCs. Receptor source: a woman between 18 and 29 years old in good health and CMV-seronegative.

The V and J genes are TRBV7-6 and TRBJ1-1; no reliable D call. The V end was cut by 1 base, the J end by 0 bases, with 9 bases between. The CDR3 loop spans 15 amino acids. Germline lookup yields CDR1 SGHVS and CDR2 FNYEAQ. The CDR3 spells CASSLGAGMNTEAFF. The DNA of the CDR3 is TGTGCCAGCAGCTTAGGTGCGGGGATGAACACTGAAGCTTTCTTT.

The rearrangement links TRBV10-3 to TRBJ2-3; a possible D gene is TRBD2 (6 bases). In germline, CDR1 is ENHRY, CDR2 SYGVKD. The CDR3 length is 15 residues. Between the trimmed V and J ends, which lost 8 bases and 0 bases, there was a span of 15 bases. CDR3 loop: CAIAISGLSTDTQYF. The DNA for the CDR3 is TGTGCCATCGCCATTAGCGGACTAAGCACAGATACGCAGTATTTT.

The chain's CDR3 is CASGYPGGAGELFF. CDR3 bases: TGTGCCAGCGGTTACCCGGGAGGGGCCGGGGAGCTGTTTTTT. V and J are TRBV28 and TRBJ2-2, with 8 bases matching TRBD2. CDR1 and CDR2 from the germline V gene are MDHEN and SYDVKM. The V segment lost 8 bases and the J segment 6 bases; nucleotides outside the gene matches: 8. This CDR3 is built from 14 residues.

The V and J genes are TRBV19 and TRBJ1-2; D is possibly TRBD1 (5 bases). The V gene lost 7 bases and the J gene lost 6 bases, with 12 bases spanning the gap. The V gene's germline CDR1 is LNHDA and CDR2 SQIVND (reference sequence). CDR3 length: 12 residues. CDR3 bases: TGTGCCAGTACTCAGGGCGGCAATGGCTACACCTTC. It encodes CASTQGGNGYTF.

This rearrangement joins TRBV18 to TRBJ2-1, with 12 bases aligning to TRBD2. The germline CDR1 and CDR2 sequences are KGHSH and LQKENI. The CDR3 loop spans 18 amino acids. V shed 6 bases and J 4 bases; nucleotides not matched to a gene: 13. CDR3 coding DNA: TGTGCCAGCTCCTCCGGCCCCTCTAGCGGGAGGGGATACAATGAGCAGTTCTTC. Translation: CASSSGPSSGRGYNEQFF.

The CDR3 DNA follows: TGTGCCAGCAGCGTGGGGACTAGCATCTACGAGCAGTACTTC. Translated: CASSVGTSIYEQYF. V and J are TRBV9 and TRBJ2-7; 9 bases map to TRBD2. The CDR3 length is 14 residues. CDR1 and CDR2 from the germline V gene are SGDLS and YYNGEE. V dropped 2 bases and J dropped 3; count of bases not matched to a gene: 3.

This sequence joins TRBV7-7 and TRBJ1-4; 8 bases match TRBD1. Trimming at V came to 2 bases and at J to 4 bases, leaving 3 bases not matched to a gene. The germline gives CDR1 SSHAT, CDR2 FNYEAQ (reference sequence). This CDR3 has 15 amino acids. Written as DNA, the CDR3 is TGTGCCAGCAGCTTAATTGGGACAGGTAATGAAAAACTGTTTTTT. Amino acid sequence: CASSLIGTGNEKLFF.

The chain links TRBV6-1 to TRBJ2-1, with 7 bases that match TRBD2. CDR3 length: 17 residues. V gave up 2 bases and J gave up 7 bases; unmatched junction bases: 14. The germline V gene has CDR1 MNHNS and CDR2 SASEGT. The CDR3 is CASSEFGGGPLKNEQFF. The CDR3 nucleotides are TGTGCCAGCAGTGAATTCGGGGGAGGGCCCCTGAAAAATGAGCAGTTCTTC.

The CDR3 here is CASSLRGDEQFF. CDR3 nucleotide sequence: TGTGCCAGCAGCCTAAGAGGCGATGAGCAGTTCTTC. J is TRBJ2-1 and V is TRBV11-1; D uncertain. Germline loops: CDR1 SGHAT, CDR2 FQDESV (reference sequence). This CDR3 has 12 amino acids. V was trimmed by 5 bases and J by 8 bases, leaving 10 bases between them.

The J gene is TRBJ2-7, the V gene TRBV7-3; 8 positions match TRBD2. Germline V gene lookup returns CDR1 SGHTA and CDR2 FQGTGA. The CDR3 contains 15 residues. With 3 bases clipped from V and 4 bases from J, the junction kept 8 bases outside the gene matches. CDR3: CASSFQSGLVYEQYF. The DNA for the CDR3 is TGTGCCAGCAGCTTCCAATCGGGACTAGTTTACGAGCAGTACTTC. Supplemented by reference TRBV7-3 and TRBJ2-7, the full variable domain reads GAGVSQTPSNKVTEKGKYVELRCDPISGHTALYWYRQSLGQGPEFLIYFQGTGAADDSGLPNDRFFAVRPEGSVSTLKIQRTERGDSAVYLCASSFQSGLVYEQYFGPGTRLTVT.

The chain joins TRBV27 to TRBJ2-5; TRBD2 agrees at 12 bases. V dropped 3 bases and J dropped 5; count of bases not matched to a gene: 4. The CDR3 length is 15 residues. Germline CDR1 and CDR2: MNHEY and SMNVEV (reference sequence). This CDR3 reads CASSLLAGGPETQYF. The CDR3 nucleotides read TGTGCCAGCAGTTTGCTAGCGGGAGGGCCGGAGACCCAGTACTTC.

The rearrangement uses TRBV6-5 and TRBJ2-7; D is perhaps TRBD2 (5 bases). V was clipped by 11 bases and J by 0 bases, with 17 bases between them. Germline V gene lookup returns CDR1 MNHEY and CDR2 SVGAGI. CDR3 length equals 14 residues. The CDR3, as DNA: TGTGCCGCGAAGTGGTCGGGGAGCTCCTACGAGCAGTACTTC. This encodes CAAKWSGSSYEQYF.